This T cell receptor (beta chain) stems from a study of T cells in Graves' hyperthyroidism and ophthalmopathy. The table lists this clonotype with many counts. The antigen remains undetermined. The CDR3 regions of TCR beta were amplified from RNA transcripts. Initially, a first-round RT-PCR of the TCR CDR3 employed the HTBI primer set. TCRdb independently ran MiXCR on the multiplex PCR reads; one entry per CDR3 protein. In the table there are nearly 600,000 distinct CDR3 sequences, around 14% of which are singletons. The CDR3 extends over 16 amino acids. V was trimmed by 3 bases and J by 5 bases, leaving 17 bases between them. Overall study findings and caveats: Blood also carried most thyroid clonotypes expanded above 0.001. Model output signaled ophthalmopathy a median 6.5 months ahead of onset.

Sequencing was carried out using blood. This chain links TRBV12-3 or TRBV12-4 with TRBJ1-5; D perhaps matches TRBD1 (5 bases). The receptor was isolated from a woman between 25 and 40 years old with Graves' hyperthyroidism that later progressed to Graves' ophthalmopathy. The DNA for the CDR3 is TGTGCCAGCAGTTTGGCTGGGGGAATGGTCTATCAGCCCCAGCATTTT. Protein sequence: CASSLAGGMVYQPQHF.